The rows below give T cell receptor beta chains drawn from one sample of a study of blood T cell repertoires in COVID-19. This table comes from immunoSEQ multiplex PCR, and its TCRdb copy is limited to in-frame clones, with some not included. Of about 35,000 clones in the sample, around 87% are singletons; the top ten hold 35% to 50%. Sequences were obtained from peripheral blood. These TCRs come from a human donor in a cohort sampled during active COVID-19. Both conserved end residues are part of each CDR3. A D gene is named only where the DNA matches it firmly. A row's size may be missing; if present it is once, few, many or a size class.

cdr3_nt: TGTGCCAGCAGTTTAAGAAGAGGTGAAGCTTTCTTT
cdr3_aa: CASSLRRGEAFF
d_call: -
j_call: TRBJ1-1
v_call: TRBV28
clone_size: -

cdr3_nt: TGTGCCAGCAGTTCGACAGGTCCCTACGAGCAGTACTTC
cdr3_aa: CASSSTGPYEQYF
d_call: -
j_call: TRBJ2-7
v_call: TRBV28
clone_size: once

cdr3_nt: TGTGCCAGCTCACCGACCGGGACAGCCTACGAGCAGTACTTC
cdr3_aa: CASSPTGTAYEQYF
d_call: TRBD1
j_call: TRBJ2-7
v_call: TRBV18
clone_size: -

cdr3_nt: TGCGCCAGCAGCCAAGATCCTCTGCTAGTGGGCACCGGGGAGCTGTTTTTT
cdr3_aa: CASSQDPLLVGTGELFF
d_call: -
j_call: TRBJ2-2
v_call: TRBV4-1
clone_size: -

cdr3_nt: TGTGCCAGCAGCCCTTACACCGGGGAGCTGTTTTTT
cdr3_aa: CASSPYTGELFF
d_call: -
j_call: TRBJ2-2
v_call: TRBV7-2
clone_size: -

cdr3_nt: TGTGCCAGCAGAAAGACAGGTTCTCTATTCACCGGGGAGCTGTTTTTT
cdr3_aa: CASRKTGSLFTGELFF
d_call: -
j_call: TRBJ2-2
v_call: TRBV25-1
clone_size: -

cdr3_nt: TGTGCCAGCAGCCCCGTGAACGGGGGAAACACCATATATTTT
cdr3_aa: CASSPVNGGNTIYF
d_call: -
j_call: TRBJ1-3
v_call: TRBV3-1/TRBV3-2
clone_size: -

cdr3_nt: TGTGCTAGTACCTCGGGGACATTGAACACTGAAGCTTTCTTT
cdr3_aa: CASTSGTLNTEAFF
d_call: -
j_call: TRBJ1-1
v_call: TRBV12-5
clone_size: -

cdr3_nt: TGCGCCAGCAGCTTGGCCTCAGCGGGGGGGCGCAATGAGCAGTTCTTC
cdr3_aa: CASSLASAGGRNEQFF
d_call: TRBD2
j_call: TRBJ2-1
v_call: TRBV5-1
clone_size: -

cdr3_nt: TGCGCCAGCAGCTTAAAACGGGACAGGCGGCAAGAGACCCAGTACTTC
cdr3_aa: CASSLKRDRRQETQYF
d_call: TRBD1
j_call: TRBJ2-5
v_call: TRBV5-1
clone_size: -

cdr3_nt: TGTGCCAGTAGTATAATGCTTCGGGGCACTGAAGCTTTCTTT
cdr3_aa: CASSIMLRGTEAFF
d_call: -
j_call: TRBJ1-1
v_call: TRBV19
clone_size: -

cdr3_nt: TGTGCCAGCGACACGAGGACTAGTCGGGAGACCCAGTACTTC
cdr3_aa: CASDTRTSRETQYF
d_call: TRBD2
j_call: TRBJ2-5
v_call: TRBV2
clone_size: -

cdr3_nt: TGTGCCACCAGTAGTCAGCGCGCAACTAATGAAAAACTGTTTTTT
cdr3_aa: CATSSQRATNEKLFF
d_call: -
j_call: TRBJ1-4
v_call: TRBV15
clone_size: -

cdr3_nt: TGTGCCAGCGGGGACGGGGTAGCGGGGGGTAATGAGCAGTTCTTC
cdr3_aa: CASGDGVAGGNEQFF
d_call: TRBD2
j_call: TRBJ2-1
v_call: TRBV2
clone_size: once

cdr3_nt: TGTGCCAGCAGTGTCCGGGACAGGTACAATTCACCCCTCCACTTT
cdr3_aa: CASSVRDRYNSPLHF
d_call: TRBD1
j_call: TRBJ1-6
v_call: TRBV6-2/TRBV6-3
clone_size: -

cdr3_nt: TGTGCCAGCAGTGAGGTGACAGTTGAAGCTTTCTTT
cdr3_aa: CASSEVTVEAFF
d_call: -
j_call: TRBJ1-1
v_call: TRBV2
clone_size: -

cdr3_nt: TGTGCCAGCAGGCCCCCAGGGTTGGGCACAGATACGCAGTATTTT
cdr3_aa: CASRPPGLGTDTQYF
d_call: -
j_call: TRBJ2-3
v_call: TRBV7-3
clone_size: -

cdr3_nt: TGCGCCAGCAGCCTCAGGGGGGAGACCCAGTACTTC
cdr3_aa: CASSLRGETQYF
d_call: TRBD1
j_call: TRBJ2-5
v_call: TRBV4-3
clone_size: -

cdr3_nt: TGTGCCAGTAGTACCCCCGGAGGGAGTAGCAATCAGCCCCAGCATTTT
cdr3_aa: CASSTPGGSSNQPQHF
d_call: -
j_call: TRBJ1-5
v_call: TRBV19
clone_size: -

cdr3_nt: TGTGCCAGCACCCCCGTCGGGACAGGGGCTTCCGAGCAGTACTTC
cdr3_aa: CASTPVGTGASEQYF
d_call: TRBD1
j_call: TRBJ2-7
v_call: TRBV6-2/TRBV6-3
clone_size: -